This is a list of T cell receptor beta chains from one sample in a study of cytomegalovirus exposure and HLA in healthy donors. Only in-frame clones appear in the TCRdb table, and some are missing; sequencing was by immunoSEQ multiplex PCR. The sample holds 100,000 to 150,000 clones. Material: PBMCs. Receptor source: a man younger than 35 in good health and CMV-seronegative. CDR3s include the opening cysteine and the closing phenylalanine or tryptophan. The D gene is left open where the match is weak.

V gene	D gene	J gene	CDR3 protein	CDR3 DNA
TRBV11-3	TRBD1	TRBJ2-1	CASSSGQGFDEQFF	TGTGCCAGCAGCTCTGGACAGGGTTTCGATGAGCAGTTCTTC
TRBV28	.	TRBJ2-3	CASNFGPQTGPGTDTQYF	TGTGCCAGCAACTTCGGTCCCCAAACAGGGCCGGGCACAGATACGCAGTATTTT
TRBV28	.	TRBJ2-5	CASSPQGLQETQYF	TGTGCCAGCAGTCCTCAGGGCCTCCAAGAGACCCAGTACTTC
TRBV6-6	.	TRBJ2-7	CASSYKGDTYEQYF	TGTGCCAGCAGTTACAAGGGAGACACCTACGAGCAGTACTTC
TRBV13	.	TRBJ2-1	CASSPRDSYNEQFF	TGTGCCAGCAGCCCCCGGGACTCCTACAATGAGCAGTTCTTC
TRBV7-3	TRBD2	TRBJ2-3	CASSSHVATSGGTSVTQYF	TGTGCCAGCAGCTCGCATGTGGCGACTAGCGGGGGTACATCTGTTACGCAGTATTTT
TRBV11-2	.	TRBJ2-5	CASSVESRTGGTQYF	TGTGCCAGCAGCGTCGAATCTCGGACCGGGGGGACCCAGTACTTC
TRBV10-3	TRBD2	TRBJ2-3	CAIGTSGGAEDTQYF	TGTGCCATCGGAACTAGCGGGGGGGCCGAAGATACGCAGTATTTT
TRBV25-1	TRBD1	TRBJ1-2	CASTSGTGLYGYTF	TGTGCCAGCACCAGCGGGACAGGGCTCTATGGCTACACCTTC
TRBV7-9	TRBD2	TRBJ2-1	CASSQSGKVRNEQFF	TGTGCCAGCAGCCAAAGCGGGAAGGTGCGCAATGAGCAGTTCTTC
TRBV27	TRBD1	TRBJ1-4	CASRPIKQGGTNEKLFF	TGTGCCAGCAGACCGATCAAACAGGGGGGAACTAATGAAAAACTGTTTTTT
TRBV2	TRBD1	TRBJ1-5	CASSSDRNNQPQHF	TGTGCCAGCAGCTCGGACAGGAACAATCAGCCCCAGCATTTT
TRBV6-1	TRBD2	TRBJ2-1	CASSVSGGGLYNEQFF	TGTGCCAGCAGTGTTTCCGGCGGGGGGCTCTACAATGAGCAGTTCTTC
TRBV19	TRBD1	TRBJ1-1	CATWDRGIGEAFF	TGTGCCACTTGGGACAGGGGGATCGGTGAAGCTTTCTTT
TRBV27	TRBD2	TRBJ2-1	CASSLAPGAGNNEQFF	TGTGCCAGCAGTTTGGCCCCGGGAGCGGGAAACAATGAGCAGTTCTTC
TRBV7-9	.	TRBJ2-5	CASSFERGIQETQYF	TGTGCCAGCAGCTTCGAGAGAGGGATCCAAGAGACCCAGTACTTC
TRBV5-6	.	TRBJ2-1	CASSLSASGFYYNEQFF	TGCGCCAGCAGCTTATCCGCCAGCGGGTTTTACTACAATGAGCAGTTCTTC
TRBV19	.	TRBJ1-5	CASSIPGLYTQPQHF	TGTGCCAGTAGTATCCCAGGGCTTTATACACAGCCCCAGCATTTT
TRBV19	TRBD2	TRBJ2-7	CASSMETSGSYEQYF	TGTGCCAGTAGTATGGAAACTAGCGGGAGCTACGAGCAGTACTTC
TRBV7-9	TRBD2	TRBJ2-7	CASDLGQGGVHEQYF	TGTGCCAGCGACTTGGGCCAGGGAGGGGTCCACGAGCAGTACTTC
TRBV7-2	TRBD1	TRBJ1-5	CASSSQRQGRGSAQHF	TGTGCCAGCAGCTCCCAAAGACAGGGGCGGGGGTCGGCCCAGCATTTT
TRBV5-1	.	TRBJ2-7	CASSLWATGQGRSYEQYF	TGCGCCAGCAGCTTGTGGGCGACCGGGCAGGGGCGCTCCTACGAGCAGTACTTC
TRBV14	.	TRBJ2-7	CASTPNWGGEQYF	TGTGCCAGCACCCCCAACTGGGGAGGCGAGCAGTACTTC
TRBV27	.	TRBJ2-7	CASTAGSPYEQYF	TGTGCCAGCACTGCCGGGAGTCCCTACGAGCAGTACTTC
TRBV9	.	TRBJ2-1	CASSRTGTTTYNEQFF	TGTGCCAGCAGCCGGACCGGGACAACGACCTACAATGAGCAGTTCTTC
TRBV30	.	TRBJ1-5	CAWDPGSNQPQHF	TGTGCCTGGGACCCAGGGAGCAATCAGCCCCAGCATTTT
TRBV27	TRBD1	TRBJ2-7	CASPLLTGTGISEQYF	TGTGCCAGCCCACTCCTTACCGGGACAGGGATCTCCGAGCAGTACTTC
TRBV7-9	.	TRBJ2-7	CASSYPPGPSSYEQYF	TGTGCCAGCAGCTATCCCCCTGGGCCCAGCTCCTACGAGCAGTACTTC
TRBV6-5	.	TRBJ2-7	CASSNGGAYYEQYF	TGTGCCAGCAGTAACGGAGGGGCGTACTACGAGCAGTACTTC
TRBV6-5	TRBD1	TRBJ2-7	CASSDRGRLLNEQYF	TGTGCCAGCAGCGACAGGGGGAGGTTACTAAACGAGCAGTACTTC
TRBV27	TRBD1	TRBJ1-2	CASSFGQGANGYTF	TGTGCCAGCAGTTTTGGGCAGGGGGCGAATGGCTACACCTTC
TRBV19	.	TRBJ1-6	CASGLNSYNSPLHF	TGTGCCTCGGGACTAAACTCTTATAATTCACCCCTCCACTTT
TRBV11-2	TRBD2	TRBJ2-7	CASSGGLAGGFSEQYF	TGTGCCAGCAGCGGTGGGTTAGCGGGAGGTTTTTCCGAGCAGTACTTC
TRBV29-1	TRBD2	TRBJ2-7	CSVLLAGETYEQYF	TGCAGCGTTCTACTAGCGGGCGAAACCTACGAGCAGTACTTC
TRBV5-1	TRBD2	TRBJ2-2	CASSTGLAGVSGELFF	TGCGCCAGCAGCACCGGACTAGCGGGAGTTTCCGGGGAGCTGTTTTTT
TRBV20-1	.	TRBJ2-7	CSARQEDEQYF	TGCAGTGCTAGGCAGGAAGACGAGCAGTACTTC
TRBV4-1	.	TRBJ2-7	CASSQEKYYEQYF	TGCGCCAGCAGCCAGGAGAAATACTACGAGCAGTACTTC
TRBV21-1	.	TRBJ2-7	CASSTSGATWAYEQYF	TGTGCCAGCAGCACGTCAGGGGCTACATGGGCCTACGAGCAGTACTTC
TRBV6-1	TRBD1	TRBJ1-5	CASSGDRAGSQPQHF	TGTGCCAGCAGTGGTGACAGGGCGGGTAGTCAGCCCCAGCATTTT
TRBV19	TRBD2	TRBJ2-7	CASSIDTSGRAEQYF	TGTGCCAGTAGTATCGACACTAGCGGGAGGGCTGAGCAGTACTTC
TRBV2	TRBD1	TRBJ2-5	CASSEVRGQGETQYF	TGTGCCAGCAGTGAAGTTAGGGGGCAGGGAGAGACCCAGTACTTC
TRBV19	TRBD2	TRBJ2-2	CASSIGGIIGELFF	TGTGCCAGTAGTATCGGGGGGATCATCGGGGAGCTGTTTTTT
TRBV19	TRBD1	TRBJ2-1	CASSRPGQPRGQFF	TGTGCCAGTAGTAGACCGGGACAGCCCCGGGGGCAGTTCTTC
TRBV5-1	.	TRBJ1-1	CASSTRQTSNTEAFF	TGCGCCAGCAGCACCAGACAGACTTCGAACACTGAAGCTTTCTTT
TRBV27	.	TRBJ2-7	CASSVGQLGTYEQYF	TGTGCCAGCAGTGTCGGACAATTAGGAACCTACGAGCAGTACTTC
TRBV27	.	TRBJ1-1	CASSIGLLNTEAFF	TGTGCCAGCAGTATAGGACTCCTGAACACTGAAGCTTTCTTT
TRBV6-1	TRBD1	TRBJ2-7	CASTWTGGSEQYF	TGTGCCAGCACCTGGACAGGGGGGAGCGAGCAGTACTTC
TRBV7-9	.	TRBJ2-1	CASSLNIGSSEQFF	TGTGCCAGCAGCTTAAATATCGGTAGCAGTGAGCAGTTCTTC
TRBV6-1	TRBD1	TRBJ2-2	CASSALTGSTGQGFTGELFF	TGTGCCAGCAGTGCTTTAACGGGGTCAACGGGACAGGGTTTTACCGGGGAGCTGTTTTTT
TRBV9	TRBD1	TRBJ1-4	CASSGKQGATNEKLFF	TGTGCCAGCAGCGGGAAACAGGGGGCAACTAATGAAAAACTGTTTTTT
TRBV18	.	TRBJ1-1	CASSRKVETEAFF	TGTGCCAGCTCCCGGAAGGTGGAGACTGAAGCTTTCTTT
TRBV29-1	.	TRBJ2-7	CSVSDKVASSYEQYF	TGCAGCGTCTCGGACAAGGTGGCTAGCTCCTACGAGCAGTACTTC
TRBV27	TRBD2	TRBJ2-1	CASSQRLTSGGANEQFF	TGTGCCAGCAGTCAAAGACTAACTAGCGGGGGGGCAAATGAGCAGTTCTTC
TRBV14	.	TRBJ1-1	CASSWTGMNTEAFF	TGTGCCAGCAGCTGGACGGGGATGAACACTGAAGCTTTCTTT
TRBV2	.	TRBJ1-1	CASSAERGMNTEAFF	TGTGCCAGCAGTGCCGAGCGGGGGATGAACACTGAAGCTTTCTTT
TRBV28	TRBD2	TRBJ2-5	CASSLVGLAAQETQYF	TGTGCCAGCAGTTTAGTGGGACTAGCGGCACAAGAGACCCAGTACTTC
TRBV5-1	TRBD1	TRBJ2-2	CASSRDRGDTGELFF	TGCGCCAGCAGCCGGGACAGGGGGGACACCGGGGAGCTGTTTTTT